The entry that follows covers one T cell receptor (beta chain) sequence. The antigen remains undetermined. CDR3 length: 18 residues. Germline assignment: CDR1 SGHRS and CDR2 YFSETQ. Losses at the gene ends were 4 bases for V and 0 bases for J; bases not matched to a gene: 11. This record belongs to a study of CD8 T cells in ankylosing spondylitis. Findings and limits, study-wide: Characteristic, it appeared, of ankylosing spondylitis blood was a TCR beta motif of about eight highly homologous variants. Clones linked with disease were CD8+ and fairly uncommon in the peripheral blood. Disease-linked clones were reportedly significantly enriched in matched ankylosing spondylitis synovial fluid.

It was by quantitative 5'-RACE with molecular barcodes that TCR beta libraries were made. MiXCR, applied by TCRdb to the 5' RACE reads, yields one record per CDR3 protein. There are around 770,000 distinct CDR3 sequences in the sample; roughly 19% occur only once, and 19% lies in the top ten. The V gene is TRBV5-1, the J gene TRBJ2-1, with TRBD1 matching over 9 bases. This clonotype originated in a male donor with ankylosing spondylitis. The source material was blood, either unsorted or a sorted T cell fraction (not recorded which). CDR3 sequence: CASSGGQGLVGSYNEQFF. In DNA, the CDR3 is TGCGCCAGCAGCGGGGGACAGGGATTAGTGGGCTCCTACAATGAGCAGTTCTTC.